These 20 T cell receptor beta chains originate from one sample sequenced in a study of cytomegalovirus exposure and HLA in healthy donors. Vbeta (60) and Jbeta (13) primers were used in the PCR. The protocol was immunoSEQ multiplex PCR, while the TCRdb copy is restricted to in-frame clones and leaves out a portion. The sample holds fewer than 55,000 clones; less than 75% are singletons and the top ten take around 12%. The specimen sequenced was PBMCs. The receptors derive from a man in his sixties in good health and CMV-seropositive.

The gene calls are TRBV11-2 and TRBJ2-3; the D gene is possibly TRBD2 (6 bases). CDR3 length: 15 amino acids. V lost 2 bases and J 1 base, leaving 10 bases between the germline ends. In germline, CDR1 is SGHAT, CDR2 FQNNGV. CDR3 protein: CASSLLGGGTDTQYF. DNA for the CDR3: TGTGCCAGCAGCTTATTGGGCGGGGGCACAGATACGCAGTATTTT.

The genes are TRBV30 and TRBJ1-3; D gene ambiguous. CDR3 size: 15 residues. The V end lost 3 bases, the J end lost 0 bases, and 12 bases lay between the germline ends. Per germline, CDR1 GTSNPN and CDR2 SVGIG (reference sequence). The DNA of the CDR3 is TGTGCCTGGAGCAAACAGATTCCCTCTGGAAACACCATATATTTT. Residues: CAWSKQIPSGNTIYF.

The chain carries TRBV27 and TRBJ2-1, with D unresolved. Germline-derived CDR1 and CDR2 are MNHEY and SMNVEV (reference sequence). Between the trimmed V and J ends, which lost 2 bases and 0 bases, there was a span of 5 bases. The CDR3 loop spans 14 amino acids. The chain's CDR3 is CASSLSLSYNEQFF. DNA of the CDR3: TGTGCCAGCAGTTTAAGCCTCTCCTACAATGAGCAGTTCTTC.

V is TRBV5-1 and J is TRBJ1-1; possibly TRBD1 for D (5 bases). This CDR3 has 16 amino acids. Germline V gene sequence: CDR1 SGHRS, CDR2 YFSETQ. Trimming took 1 base from V and 0 from J, leaving 13 bases between them. The CDR3 sequence is CASSLSGGIMNTEAFF. The CDR3 DNA reads as TGCGCCAGCAGCTTGTCGGGGGGGATAATGAACACTGAAGCTTTCTTT.

The chain has TRBV5-1 and TRBJ2-3; 14 bases match TRBD2. Per the germline V gene, CDR1 is SGHRS and CDR2 is YFSETQ. Trimming removed 3 bases from V and 2 bases from J; junction bases left unmatched: 14. The CDR3 has 20 amino acids. The chain's CDR3 is CASSSPGTSGSLRTTDTQYF. CDR3 DNA: TGCGCCAGCAGCTCACCCGGGACTAGCGGGAGCCTTCGGACCACAGATACGCAGTATTTT.

The chain combines TRBV6-5 with TRBJ2-7; TRBD2 matches at 11 bases. CDR3 length equals 15 residues. J was trimmed by 4 bases and V by 5 bases; bases with no gene match: 7. Germline assignment: CDR1 MNHEY and CDR2 SVGAGI. In DNA, the CDR3 is TGTGCCAGCAGTATAACTAGCGGGAGATTTTACGAGCAGTACTTC. This gives the protein CASSITSGRFYEQYF.

This chain uses TRBV7-2 with TRBJ1-1; possibly TRBD1 for D (6 bases). The V gene's germline CDR1 is SGHTA and CDR2 FQGNSA. This CDR3 contains 15 residues. V lost 5 bases to trimming and J lost 1 base, with 14 bases between them. The CDR3 nucleotides are TGTGCCAGCAGCATCCAGGGGATCGGGAACACTGAAGCTTTCTTT. Translating gives CASSIQGIGNTEAFF.

The rearrangement uses TRBV19 and TRBJ2-1; TRBD2 agrees at 8 bases. Germline V gives CDR1 LNHDA, CDR2 SQIVND (reference sequence). V dropped 4 bases and J dropped 9; count of bases not matched to a gene: 8. The CDR3 is 14 residues long. This CDR3 is CASSTGLGIGEQFF. In nucleotides, the CDR3 is TGTGCCAGTAGTACGGGACTAGGGATAGGTGAGCAGTTCTTC. Full variable domain (rest looked up from reference TRBV19 and TRBJ2-1): DGGITQSPKYLFRKEGQNVTLSCEQNLNHDAMYWYRQDPGQGLRLIYYSQIVNDFQKGDIAEGYSVSREKKESFPLTVTSAQKNPTAFYLCASSTGLGIGEQFFGPGTRLTVL.

In DNA form, the CDR3 reads TGTGCCAGCACCCGCGACGAACAGGGCAACACTGAAGCTTTCTTT. The encoded protein is CASTRDEQGNTEAFF. V usage is TRBV2 and J usage is TRBJ1-1, with D perhaps matching TRBD1 (6 bases). CDR1 SNHLY and CDR2 FYNNEI come from the germline V gene. The ends were cut back, 7 bases at V and 2 bases at J, with 17 bases in the middle. The CDR3 is 15 amino acids. Complete variable domain (other parts from reference TRBV2 and TRBJ1-1): EPEVTQTPSHQVTQMGQEVILRCVPISNHLYFYWYRQILGQKVEFLVSFYNNEISEKSEIFDDQFSVERPDGSNFTLKIRSTKLEDSAMYFCASTRDEQGNTEAFFGQGTRLTVV.

CDR3 sequence reads: CASSWQGPSTDTQYF. The CDR3 DNA sequence: TGTGCCAGCAGTTGGCAGGGCCCAAGCACAGATACGCAGTATTTT. The V and J genes are TRBV28 and TRBJ2-3; tentatively, D is TRBD1 (5 bases). This CDR3 is 15 amino acids long. Trimming stripped 4 bases from V and 0 bases from J, with 11 bases between. The V gene's germline CDR1 is MDHEN and CDR2 SYDVKM.

The chain is built from TRBV5-6 and TRBJ2-2; TRBD1 matches 8 bases. The V gene's germline CDR1 is SGHDT and CDR2 YYEEEE. This CDR3 comprises 14 residues. V lost 3 bases to trimming and J lost 6 bases; unmatched junction nucleotides: 4. The CDR3 protein is CASSSQGAPGELFF. As DNA, the CDR3 is TGTGCCAGCAGCTCCCAGGGGGCGCCCGGGGAGCTGTTTTTT.

The chain has TRBV9 and TRBJ2-4, with D maybe TRBD1 (6 bases). CDR3 length: 16 amino acids. The germline V gene has CDR1 SGDLS and CDR2 YYNGEE. V lost 4 bases and J lost 0, with 14 bases in between. The CDR3, as DNA: TGTGCCAGCAGCCAGGGGACGGGTACAGCCAAAAACATTCAGTACTTC. Residues: CASSQGTGTAKNIQYF.

The chain recombines TRBV5-1 with TRBJ2-3; 9 bases are a match to TRBD1. Germline loops: CDR1 SGHRS, CDR2 YFSETQ. The CDR3 has 15 amino acids. The V and J ends lost 3 bases and 6 bases, in that order; junction bases with no gene match: 8. CDR3 nucleotides: TGCGCCAGCAGCTACAGGGGGCCCTCGAGGGATACGCAGTATTTT. Translated, it gives CASSYRGPSRDTQYF.

This chain links TRBV7-9 with TRBJ2-7, with 11 bases matching TRBD2. Germline V gene data show CDR1 as SEHNR and CDR2 as FQNEAQ (reference sequence). Unmatched junction bases numbered 4, after V lost 3 bases and J lost 6 bases. This CDR3 has 14 amino acids. CDR3: CASSLGTSGAEQYF. In DNA form, the CDR3 reads TGTGCCAGCAGCTTGGGGACTAGCGGAGCCGAGCAGTACTTC.

The CDR3 region is CASRVFPFSEENIQYF. The CDR3 bases are TGTGCCAGCAGAGTTTTCCCCTTCTCGGAGGAGAACATTCAGTACTTC. J is TRBJ2-4 and V is TRBV27, with D perhaps TRBD2 (5 bases). The germline V gene has CDR1 MNHEY and CDR2 SMNVEV (reference sequence). The ends were cut back, 6 bases at V and 7 bases at J, with 22 bases in the middle. This CDR3 is built from 16 residues.

V usage is TRBV7-9 and J usage is TRBJ1-2, with no clear D. Germline V CDR1 and CDR2: SEHNR, FQNEAQ (reference sequence). The length of the CDR3 is 12 residues. The V end lost 2 bases, the J end lost 8 bases, and 9 bases lay between the germline ends. The CDR3 DNA sequence: TGTGCCAGCAGCTTACCGGTTCCCGGCTACACCTTC. It specifies CASSLPVPGYTF.

This chain links TRBV28 with TRBJ1-1, with D unclear. Germline assignment: CDR1 MDHEN and CDR2 SYDVKM. CDR3 length: 14 residues. The ends were cut back, 3 bases at V and 3 bases at J, with 11 bases in the middle. The CDR3 spells CASSFLTLDTEAFF. CDR3 sequence (DNA): TGTGCCAGCAGTTTCCTCACTCTGGACACTGAAGCTTTCTTT.

The chain is built from TRBV5-1 and TRBJ2-1; 7 bases fit TRBD2. In germline, CDR1 is SGHRS, CDR2 YFSETQ. The CDR3 contains 14 residues. V lost 0 bases to trimming and J lost 5 bases; unmatched junction nucleotides: 2. CDR3: CASSLGGTNNEQFF. CDR3 DNA: TGCGCCAGCAGCTTGGGTGGGACTAACAATGAGCAGTTCTTC.

The chain links TRBV11-2 to TRBJ2-1; 8 nucleotides agree with TRBD2. This CDR3 region has 16 residues. V was clipped by 2 bases and J by 4 bases; unmatched bases: 7. Germline V gene data show CDR1 as SGHAT and CDR2 as FQNNGV. CDR3 residues: CASSLSAGGWYNEQFF. The CDR3 DNA sequence: TGTGCCAGCAGCTTAAGTGCGGGAGGTTGGTACAATGAGCAGTTCTTC.

The J gene is TRBJ2-5, the V gene TRBV28, with 11 bases fitting TRBD1. The CDR3 runs to 17 residues. The germline CDR1 and CDR2 sequences are MDHEN and SYDVKM. With V trimmed by 3 bases and J by 1 base, 7 bases remained unmatched. The CDR3 sequence is CASSFGQGALPQETQYF. The CDR3 nucleotides read TGTGCCAGCAGTTTTGGACAGGGGGCCCTCCCCCAAGAGACCCAGTACTTC.